This T cell receptor beta chain came from a study of CD8 T cells in ankylosing spondylitis. The CDR3 covers 16 residues. The V end was cut by 8 bases, the J end by 6 bases, with 22 bases between. TCRdb ran MiXCR on the 5' RACE reads and lists one entry per CDR3 protein. This repertoire shows approximately 350,000 distinct CDR3 sequences, 14% to 15% found once; its top ten account for roughly 0.99%. This clonotype was seen only a few times. The chain uses TRBV12-3 or TRBV12-4 and TRBJ2-2; the D gene is possibly TRBD2 (6 bases). Sequenced material: blood, either unsorted or a sorted T cell fraction (not recorded which). This TCR came from a male donor with ankylosing spondylitis or in good health (not recorded which). Written as DNA, the CDR3 is TGTGCCAGCTCATCCCGGGATGGGGGGTTCGCCGGGGAGCTGTTTTTT. This gives the protein CASSSRDGGFAGELFF.